Listed below are T cell receptor beta chains from one sample, sequenced in a study of blood T cell repertoires in COVID-19. Assay: immunoSEQ multiplex PCR; the TCRdb copy retains only in-frame clones and omits some. The repertoire holds some 100,000 clones, approximately 86% seen once, with about a tenth in the top ten. Material for sequencing was peripheral blood. These receptors came from a man over 45 with acute or convalescent COVID-19. Each CDR3 is given with its conserved first and last residue. The D gene is left open where the match is weak. Clone size is not always given. Where it is, it says once, few, many or a class for expanded clones.

TRBV6-1,TRBD1,TRBJ1-1,.,TGTGCCAGCAGTGAATACAGGGGTAGGAACACTGAAGCTTTCTTT,CASSEYRGRNTEAFF
TRBV3-1/TRBV3-2,TRBD2,TRBJ2-5,.,TGTGCCAGCAGCCAAGCGGGAGGGATCCAAGAGACCCAGTACTTC,CASSQAGGIQETQYF
TRBV2,.,TRBJ2-2,.,TGTGCCAGCACTCCCTCGGGGGGCGCGAACACCGGGGAGCTGTTTTTT,CASTPSGGANTGELFF
TRBV10-3,.,TRBJ2-1,once,TGTGCCACCCTTGCGAGCGGACCTGGCTCCTACAATGAGCAGTTCTTC,CATLASGPGSYNEQFF
TRBV12-3/TRBV12-4,.,TRBJ1-1,.,TGTGCCAGCAGTCTATCACCTAGCACTGAAGCTTTCTTT,CASSLSPSTEAFF
TRBV7-3,.,TRBJ1-4,.,TGTGCCAGCAGCTTAAGTGACAGAATGCGTGCAACTAATGAAAAACTGTTTTTT,CASSLSDRMRATNEKLFF
TRBV27,.,TRBJ1-3,.,TGTGCCAGCAGTTTCCTCTCTGGAAACACCATATATTTT,CASSFLSGNTIYF
TRBV6-5,.,TRBJ1-6,.,TGTGCCAGCAGTTACGAGGGCAGTTCGGGTTCACCCCTCCACTTT,CASSYEGSSGSPLHF
TRBV11-2,.,TRBJ2-2,.,TGTGCCAGCAGCCAGACAGTCCCCGGGGAGCTGTTTTTT,CASSQTVPGELFF
TRBV5-1,.,TRBJ1-4,.,TGCGCCAGCAGCTTATCAGGGTCTAATGAAAAACTGTTTTTT,CASSLSGSNEKLFF
TRBV27,TRBD1,TRBJ2-3,.,TGTGCCAGCAGTTTGGGACAGGCTTGGTATTTT,CASSLGQAWYF
TRBV7-2,TRBD2,TRBJ2-7,.,TGTGCCAGCAGCCCCCAGGCTAGCGGGAGTTCCGAGCAGTACTTC,CASSPQASGSSEQYF
TRBV6-1,.,TRBJ1-4,.,TGTGCCAGCAGTGAGGGGGGGGTTTTGGAAAAACTGTTTTTT,CASSEGGVLEKLFF
TRBV6-5,.,TRBJ1-1,once,TGTGCCAGCAGTTACGCCCCAGGGTTGGGGACTGAAGCTTTCTTT,CASSYAPGLGTEAFF
TRBV6-6,.,TRBJ2-2,.,TGTGCCAGCATCAAGCCGGGACTCGGACCCTGGCTGTTTTTT,CASIKPGLGPWLFF
TRBV3-1/TRBV3-2,TRBD2,TRBJ2-3,.,TGTGCCAGCAGCCAAGTCGTAGCGGGAAGCACAGATACGCAGTATTTT,CASSQVVAGSTDTQYF
TRBV6-5,TRBD1,TRBJ2-7,.,TGTGCCAGCAGCGACGCCGGGACAGGGGGCTACGAGCAGTACTTC,CASSDAGTGGYEQYF
TRBV7-9,.,TRBJ1-5,.,TGTGCCAGCAGCCCAGGGGACACTAGCAATCAGCCCCAGCATTTT,CASSPGDTSNQPQHF
TRBV6-1,.,TRBJ1-5,.,TGTGCCAGCAGTGAAGCGTCGGGGGATCAGCCCCAGCATTTT,CASSEASGDQPQHF